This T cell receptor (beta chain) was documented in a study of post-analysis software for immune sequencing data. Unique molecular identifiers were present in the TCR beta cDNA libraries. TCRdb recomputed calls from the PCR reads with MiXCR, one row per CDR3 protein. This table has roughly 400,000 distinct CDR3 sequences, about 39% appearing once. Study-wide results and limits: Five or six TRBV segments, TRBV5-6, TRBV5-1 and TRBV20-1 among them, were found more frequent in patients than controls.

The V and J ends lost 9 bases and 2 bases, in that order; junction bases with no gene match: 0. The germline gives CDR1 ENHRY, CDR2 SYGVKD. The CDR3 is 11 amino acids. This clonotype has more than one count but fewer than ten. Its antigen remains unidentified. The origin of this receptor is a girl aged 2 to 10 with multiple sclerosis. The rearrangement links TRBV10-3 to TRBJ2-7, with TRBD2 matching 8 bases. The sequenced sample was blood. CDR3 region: CAIAGAYEQYF. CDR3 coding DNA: TGTGCCATAGCGGGGGCCTACGAGCAGTACTTC.